The rows below give T cell receptor beta chains drawn from one sample of a study of a mutant IDH1 vaccine in newly diagnosed glioma. TCRdb's table, derived via immunoSEQ multiplex PCR, lists solely in-frame clones and lacks some. Of around 50,000 clones listed, 86% are singletons. The sequenced sample was PBMCs, obtained from a glioma patient treated with radiotherapy, temozolomide or both. The receptors were gathered from a middle-aged man with glioma. Each CDR3 is given with its conserved first and last residue. Each record gives: J gene, clone size, V gene, D gene, CDR3 protein, CDR3 DNA. A D gene is named only where the DNA matches it firmly. Size tells how often a clone was seen (once, few, many) or the class of an expanded clone, and some rows leave it out.

J: TRBJ2-7
size: NA
V: TRBV19
D: NA
CDR3: CASSATSGGFYEQYF
DNA: TGTGCCAGTAGTGCCACCTCGGGGGGCTTCTACGAGCAGTACTTC

J: TRBJ2-7
size: NA
V: TRBV5-4
D: TRBD2
CDR3: CASSPTLAGSYEQYF
DNA: TGTGCCAGCAGCCCTACCCTAGCGGGCTCCTACGAGCAGTACTTC

J: TRBJ1-3
size: NA
V: TRBV2
D: NA
CDR3: CASGGQLLSGNTIYF
DNA: TGTGCCAGCGGCGGACAGCTACTCTCTGGAAACACCATATATTTT

J: TRBJ2-1
size: NA
V: TRBV9
D: NA
CDR3: CASSATGTLGGNEQFF
DNA: TGTGCCAGCAGCGCAACAGGGACACTAGGGGGTAATGAGCAGTTCTTC

J: TRBJ1-1
size: NA
V: TRBV5-1
D: NA
CDR3: CASSLAPGRRAFF
DNA: TGCGCCAGCAGCTTGGCCCCGGGACGGCGAGCTTTCTTT

J: TRBJ2-7
size: NA
V: TRBV5-4
D: NA
CDR3: CASSTDPPSEQYF
DNA: TGTGCCAGCAGCACCGATCCTCCCTCCGAGCAGTACTTC

J: TRBJ2-4
size: NA
V: TRBV5-4
D: NA
CDR3: CASSLAGASKNIQYF
DNA: TGTGCCAGCAGCTTGGCAGGGGCTAGCAAAAACATTCAGTACTTC

J: TRBJ1-2
size: NA
V: TRBV5-1
D: NA
CDR3: CASSAYPGVGGYTF
DNA: TGCGCCAGCAGCGCATACCCGGGAGTAGGAGGCTACACCTTC

J: TRBJ2-7
size: NA
V: TRBV6-5
D: TRBD1
CDR3: CASSYVDRGYEQYF
DNA: TGTGCCAGCAGTTACGTGGACAGGGGCTACGAGCAGTACTTC

J: TRBJ1-3
size: NA
V: TRBV6-6
D: NA
CDR3: CASSTGSSGNTIYF
DNA: TGTGCCAGCAGCACAGGGAGTTCTGGAAACACCATATATTTT

J: TRBJ2-7
size: NA
V: TRBV9
D: NA
CDR3: CASSVQGREQYF
DNA: TGTGCCAGCAGCGTACAGGGGCGCGAGCAGTACTTC

J: TRBJ2-7
size: once
V: TRBV27
D: NA
CDR3: CASTFGGSGSYEQYF
DNA: TGTGCCAGCACCTTTGGGGGGAGTGGGTCCTACGAGCAGTACTTC

J: TRBJ2-7
size: NA
V: TRBV7-2
D: TRBD2
CDR3: CASSLSGFSYEQYF
DNA: TGTGCCAGCAGCCTTAGCGGGTTCTCCTACGAGCAGTACTTC

J: TRBJ2-1
size: NA
V: TRBV5-1
D: NA
CDR3: CASSFMGGEGNEQFF
DNA: TGCGCCAGCAGCTTTATGGGGGGCGAAGGGAATGAGCAGTTCTTC

J: TRBJ1-2
size: NA
V: TRBV13
D: NA
CDR3: CASSLVDRVGRGYTF
DNA: TGTGCCAGCAGCTTGGTCGACCGGGTGGGCAGGGGATACACCTTC

J: TRBJ1-5
size: NA
V: TRBV27
D: NA
CDR3: CASRGRMSNQPQHF
DNA: TGTGCCAGCAGGGGGCGGATGAGCAATCAGCCCCAGCATTTT

J: TRBJ2-5
size: NA
V: TRBV4-2
D: TRBD2
CDR3: CASSHPSGLAGRETQYF
DNA: TGTGCCAGCAGCCACCCCTCAGGACTAGCGGGTAGAGAGACCCAGTACTTC

J: TRBJ1-2
size: NA
V: TRBV6-5
D: NA
CDR3: CASSYYGGGQGYGYTF
DNA: TGTGCCAGCAGTTACTATGGAGGAGGGCAGGGGTATGGCTACACCTTC

J: TRBJ2-1
size: once
V: TRBV2
D: TRBD2
CDR3: CASGGPGGIMDEQFF
DNA: TGTGCCAGCGGCGGACCGGGAGGTATTATGGATGAGCAGTTCTTC

J: TRBJ2-5
size: NA
V: TRBV6-1
D: TRBD2
CDR3: CASSESLWASGQETQYF
DNA: TGTGCCAGCAGTGAATCCTTATGGGCTAGCGGACAAGAGACCCAGTACTTC

J: TRBJ1-1
size: NA
V: TRBV19
D: NA
CDR3: CASSDRYTEAFF
DNA: TGTGCCAGTAGCGACAGGTACACTGAAGCTTTCTTT

J: TRBJ2-5
size: NA
V: TRBV19
D: NA
CDR3: CASQPGRTETQYF
DNA: TGTGCCAGTCAACCCGGGCGGACAGAGACCCAGTACTTC

J: TRBJ2-7
size: NA
V: TRBV4-1
D: NA
CDR3: CASSQGSYEQYF
DNA: TGCGCCAGCAGCCAAGGGTCCTACGAGCAGTACTTC

J: TRBJ2-6
size: NA
V: TRBV19
D: NA
CDR3: CASSIKSRSSGANVLTF
DNA: TGTGCCAGTAGTATTAAATCCCGGTCTTCTGGGGCCAACGTCCTGACTTTC

J: TRBJ2-1
size: NA
V: TRBV6-5
D: NA
CDR3: CASSDYSYNEQFF
DNA: TGTGCCAGCAGCGACTACTCCTACAATGAGCAGTTCTTC

J: TRBJ1-2
size: NA
V: TRBV20-1
D: NA
CDR3: CSASPDYGYTF
DNA: TGCAGTGCTTCTCCAGACTATGGCTACACCTTC

J: TRBJ2-1
size: NA
V: TRBV27
D: TRBD2
CDR3: CASSLTTSGYNEQFF
DNA: TGTGCCAGCAGTTTAACAACTAGCGGGTACAATGAGCAGTTCTTC

J: TRBJ2-2
size: NA
V: TRBV5-5
D: NA
CDR3: CASSWVGGTGELFF
DNA: TGTGCCAGCAGCTGGGTGGGAGGCACCGGGGAGCTGTTTTTT

J: TRBJ2-2
size: NA
V: TRBV9
D: NA
CDR3: CASSVTPETVYTGELFF
DNA: TGTGCCAGCAGCGTAACCCCCGAGACAGTCTACACCGGGGAGCTGTTTTTT

J: TRBJ2-2
size: NA
V: TRBV9
D: NA
CDR3: CASSVQAGELFF
DNA: TGTGCCAGCAGCGTACAGGCCGGGGAGCTGTTTTTT

J: TRBJ2-7
size: NA
V: TRBV19
D: TRBD1
CDR3: CASSTGTDYEQYF
DNA: TGTGCCAGTAGCACCGGGACAGACTACGAGCAGTACTTC

J: TRBJ2-5
size: NA
V: TRBV7-6
D: TRBD2
CDR3: CASSPRLAETQYF
DNA: TGTGCCAGCAGCCCAAGACTAGCGGAGACCCAGTACTTC

J: TRBJ1-1
size: once
V: TRBV27
D: TRBD1
CDR3: CASSSRTGGFTEAFF
DNA: TGTGCCAGCAGTTCCCGGACAGGGGGCTTCACTGAAGCTTTCTTT

J: TRBJ2-7
size: NA
V: TRBV9
D: NA
CDR3: CASSVGTVGSYEQYF
DNA: TGTGCCAGCAGCGTAGGGACTGTAGGTAGCTACGAGCAGTACTTC

J: TRBJ2-7
size: NA
V: TRBV19
D: NA
CDR3: CASSLHSDLSYEQYF
DNA: TGTGCCAGTAGTTTGCACAGCGACCTCTCCTACGAGCAGTACTTC

J: TRBJ2-2
size: NA
V: TRBV7-7
D: NA
CDR3: CAGGEVPNTGELFF
DNA: TGTGCCGGAGGGGAGGTCCCGAACACCGGGGAGCTGTTTTTT

J: TRBJ2-7
size: NA
V: TRBV6-5
D: NA
CDR3: CASSYPVSGEQYF
DNA: TGTGCCAGCAGTTACCCCGTGAGCGGCGAGCAGTACTTC

J: TRBJ1-5
size: NA
V: TRBV6-4
D: NA
CDR3: CASSWGPGQPQHF
DNA: TGTGCCAGCAGCTGGGGGCCGGGTCAGCCCCAGCATTTT

J: TRBJ1-4
size: NA
V: TRBV9
D: TRBD1
CDR3: CASSVVGQGGEKLFF
DNA: TGTGCCAGCAGCGTAGTAGGACAGGGCGGTGAAAAACTGTTTTTT

J: TRBJ2-7
size: once
V: TRBV25-1
D: NA
CDR3: CASSPPSDNYEQYF
DNA: TGTGCCAGCAGTCCCCCTTCGGACAACTACGAGCAGTACTTC

J: TRBJ2-5
size: NA
V: TRBV29-1
D: TRBD1
CDR3: CSVVRQGSQETQYF
DNA: TGCAGCGTTGTGAGACAGGGGTCTCAAGAGACCCAGTACTTC

J: TRBJ1-3
size: few
V: TRBV11-2
D: TRBD1
CDR3: CASSIPGGLGNTIYF
DNA: TGTGCCAGCAGCATTCCAGGGGGCCTTGGAAACACCATATATTTT

J: TRBJ2-3
size: NA
V: TRBV21-1
D: NA
CDR3: CASSPRLAGAEDTQYF
DNA: TGTGCCAGCAGCCCCCGACTAGCGGGAGCGGAAGATACGCAGTATTTT

J: TRBJ2-7
size: NA
V: TRBV10-2
D: NA
CDR3: CASSEGAGEQYF
DNA: TGCGCCAGCAGTGAGGGGGCGGGCGAGCAGTACTTC

J: TRBJ2-2
size: NA
V: TRBV18
D: NA
CDR3: CASSSSRRGTGELFF
DNA: TGTGCCAGCTCATCCTCTCGACGGGGCACCGGGGAGCTGTTTTTT

J: TRBJ2-7
size: NA
V: TRBV27
D: NA
CDR3: CASSKTSVGPYEQYF
DNA: TGTGCCAGCAGCAAAACGTCGGTGGGGCCCTACGAGCAGTACTTC